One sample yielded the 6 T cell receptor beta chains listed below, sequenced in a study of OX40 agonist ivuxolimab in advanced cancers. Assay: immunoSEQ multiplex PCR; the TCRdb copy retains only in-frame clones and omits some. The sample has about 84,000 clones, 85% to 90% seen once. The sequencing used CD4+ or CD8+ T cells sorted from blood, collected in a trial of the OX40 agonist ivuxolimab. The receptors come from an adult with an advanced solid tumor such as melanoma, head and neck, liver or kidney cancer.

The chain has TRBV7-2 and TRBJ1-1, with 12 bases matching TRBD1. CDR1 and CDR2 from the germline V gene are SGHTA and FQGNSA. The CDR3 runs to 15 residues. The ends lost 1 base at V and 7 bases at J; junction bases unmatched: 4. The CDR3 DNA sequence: TGTGCCAGCAGCTTAGGGGGACAGGGGGCATATGAAGCTTTCTTT. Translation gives CASSLGGQGAYEAFF.

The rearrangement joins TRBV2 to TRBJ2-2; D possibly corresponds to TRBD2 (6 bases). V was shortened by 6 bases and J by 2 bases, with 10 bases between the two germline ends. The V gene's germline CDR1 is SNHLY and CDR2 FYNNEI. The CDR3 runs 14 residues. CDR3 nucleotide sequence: TGTGCCAGCAGACCCGGGAGAAACACCGGGGAGCTGTTTTTT. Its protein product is CASRPGRNTGELFF.

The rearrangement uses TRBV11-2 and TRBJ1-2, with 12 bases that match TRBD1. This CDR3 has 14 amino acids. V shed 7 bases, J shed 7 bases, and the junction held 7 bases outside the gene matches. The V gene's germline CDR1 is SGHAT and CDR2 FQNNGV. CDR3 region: CASTSGTGGTGYTF. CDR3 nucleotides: TGTGCCAGCACCTCCGGGACAGGGGGCACTGGCTACACCTTC.

CDR3 loop: CATRGRGDEQFF. For the CDR3, the DNA is TGTGCCACTCGGGGGCGTGGCGATGAGCAGTTCTTC. The chain joins TRBV2 to TRBJ2-1; D might be TRBD1 or TRBD2, each matching 6 bases. CDR3 length: 12 residues. Germline V lookup: CDR1 SNHLY, CDR2 FYNNEI. Trimming pared 10 bases from V and 8 bases from J, leaving 15 bases between.

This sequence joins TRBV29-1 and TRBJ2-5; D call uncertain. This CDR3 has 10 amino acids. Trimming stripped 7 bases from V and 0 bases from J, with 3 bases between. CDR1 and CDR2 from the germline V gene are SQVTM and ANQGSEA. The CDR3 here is CSADQETQYF. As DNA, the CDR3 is TGCAGCGCAGACCAAGAGACCCAGTACTTC.

The DNA of the CDR3 is TGTGCCAGCAGCGCCTGGACAGGGGGCCGCGCGAGGGCCGGGGAGCTGTTTTTT. Translated: CASSAWTGGRARAGELFF. The rearrangement links TRBV13 to TRBJ2-2, with 11 bases lining up with TRBD1. CDR1 PRHDT and CDR2 FYEKMQ come from the germline V gene (reference sequence). CDR3 length equals 18 residues. The J segment lost 6 bases and the V segment lost 5 bases, leaving 14 bases of the junction unmatched.